These T cell receptor beta chains were read from a single sample in a study of shared clonotypes between healthy human individuals. Libraries were prepared by immunoSEQ multiplex PCR; TCRdb keeps only in-frame clonotypes and omits some of them. The table records approximately 500,000 clones, more than 65% of them present only once. The sequencing input was PBMCs. The receptors were sampled from a woman in her 40s in good health. Some clones in this sample may be carry-over from other donors' samples. Each CDR3 is given with its conserved first and last residue. A D gene is named only where the DNA matches it firmly. Clone sizes are given selectively: once, few, many, or a class where the clone is expanded.

j_gene: TRBJ1-6
v_gene: TRBV4-2
abundance: -
d_gene: -
CDR3aa: CASSQGGGQSPLHF
CDR3nt: TGTGCCAGCAGCCAAGGGGGGGGGCAGTCACCCCTCCACTTT

j_gene: TRBJ2-5
v_gene: TRBV2
abundance: few
d_gene: -
CDR3aa: CASRTEGETQYF
CDR3nt: TGTGCCAGCAGAACGGAGGGAGAGACCCAGTACTTC

j_gene: TRBJ2-3
v_gene: TRBV27
abundance: -
d_gene: -
CDR3aa: CASSLGRDTQYF
CDR3nt: TGTGCCAGCAGTTTAGGGAGGGATACGCAGTATTTT

j_gene: TRBJ2-2
v_gene: TRBV6-1
abundance: many
d_gene: TRBD1
CDR3aa: CASPGDRDTGELFF
CDR3nt: TGTGCCAGCCCCGGTGACAGGGACACCGGGGAGCTGTTTTTT

j_gene: TRBJ2-7
v_gene: TRBV28
abundance: -
d_gene: -
CDR3aa: CASSLTSPSYEQYF
CDR3nt: TGTGCCAGCAGTTTAACTAGCCCGTCCTACGAGCAGTACTTC

j_gene: TRBJ2-2
v_gene: TRBV5-4
abundance: -
d_gene: -
CDR3aa: CASSRESSFTGELFF
CDR3nt: TGTGCCAGCAGCCGGGAGAGTAGCTTCACCGGGGAGCTGTTTTTT

j_gene: TRBJ2-7
v_gene: TRBV27
abundance: -
d_gene: -
CDR3aa: CASSLMLGSYEQYF
CDR3nt: TGTGCCAGCAGTTTAATGCTCGGATCCTACGAGCAGTACTTC

j_gene: TRBJ2-7
v_gene: TRBV9
abundance: few
d_gene: -
CDR3aa: CASSVEAHSYEQYF
CDR3nt: TGTGCCAGCAGCGTAGAAGCCCACTCCTACGAGCAGTACTTC

j_gene: TRBJ2-7
v_gene: TRBV21-1
abundance: -
d_gene: -
CDR3aa: CASSNPLSRGISYEQYF
CDR3nt: TGTGCCAGCAGCAATCCTCTAAGCAGGGGCATCTCCTACGAGCAGTACTTC

j_gene: TRBJ2-3
v_gene: TRBV11-2
abundance: -
d_gene: TRBD1
CDR3aa: CASSFLTGGDTQYF
CDR3nt: TGTGCCAGCAGCTTTTTAACAGGGGGAGATACGCAGTATTTT

j_gene: TRBJ2-3
v_gene: TRBV28
abundance: -
d_gene: TRBD2
CDR3aa: CASSHSGMSTDTQYF
CDR3nt: TGTGCCAGCAGTCATAGCGGGATGAGCACAGATACGCAGTATTTT

j_gene: TRBJ2-3
v_gene: TRBV5-1
abundance: -
d_gene: TRBD1
CDR3aa: CASSGGLTGLSTDTQYF
CDR3nt: TGCGCCAGCAGCGGCGGCCTGACAGGGTTAAGCACAGATACGCAGTATTTT

j_gene: TRBJ2-5
v_gene: TRBV5-1
abundance: -
d_gene: -
CDR3aa: CASSWMDSLRETQYF
CDR3nt: TGCGCCAGCAGCTGGATGGACAGTCTCCGCGAGACCCAGTACTTC

j_gene: TRBJ2-7
v_gene: TRBV29-1
abundance: -
d_gene: -
CDR3aa: CSVVLGAGEQYF
CDR3nt: TGCAGCGTTGTACTAGGAGCGGGCGAGCAGTACTTC

j_gene: TRBJ2-7
v_gene: TRBV30
abundance: -
d_gene: -
CDR3aa: CACTGGVSYEQYF
CDR3nt: TGTGCCTGCACAGGGGGGGTCTCCTACGAGCAGTACTTC

j_gene: TRBJ2-1
v_gene: TRBV19
abundance: -
d_gene: -
CDR3aa: CASSLYNEQFF
CDR3nt: TGTGCCAGTAGTCTGTACAATGAGCAGTTCTTC

j_gene: TRBJ2-1
v_gene: TRBV19
abundance: -
d_gene: TRBD2
CDR3aa: CASSTLTSGRANEQFF
CDR3nt: TGTGCCAGTAGTACGTTGACTAGCGGGAGGGCCAATGAGCAGTTCTTC

j_gene: TRBJ2-3
v_gene: TRBV19
abundance: -
d_gene: -
CDR3aa: CASSIQGGTDTQYF
CDR3nt: TGTGCCAGTAGTATTCAGGGAGGCACAGATACGCAGTATTTT

j_gene: TRBJ2-5
v_gene: TRBV18
abundance: -
d_gene: -
CDR3aa: CASSEDVQETQYF
CDR3nt: TGTGCCAGCTCCGAGGACGTGCAAGAGACCCAGTACTTC

j_gene: TRBJ1-1
v_gene: TRBV5-1
abundance: -
d_gene: -
CDR3aa: CASSSNQNTEAFF
CDR3nt: TGCGCCAGCAGCTCGAACCAAAACACTGAAGCTTTCTTT

j_gene: TRBJ2-1
v_gene: TRBV7-6
abundance: -
d_gene: TRBD2
CDR3aa: CASSLGLASGSFEQFF
CDR3nt: TGTGCCAGCAGCTTAGGTCTGGCTAGCGGGAGTTTCGAGCAGTTCTTC

j_gene: TRBJ2-1
v_gene: TRBV12-5
abundance: -
d_gene: -
CDR3aa: CASGTGINEQFF
CDR3nt: TGTGCTAGTGGCACCGGGATCAATGAGCAGTTCTTC

j_gene: TRBJ2-2
v_gene: TRBV28
abundance: -
d_gene: TRBD2
CDR3aa: CASSFGGTSGSGTGELFF
CDR3nt: TGTGCCAGCAGTTTTGGCGGGACTAGCGGGAGTGGGACCGGGGAGCTGTTTTTT

j_gene: TRBJ2-3
v_gene: TRBV5-6
abundance: -
d_gene: -
CDR3aa: CASSLYRSTDTQYF
CDR3nt: TGTGCCAGCAGCTTGTACAGGAGCACAGATACGCAGTATTTT

j_gene: TRBJ1-5
v_gene: TRBV7-9
abundance: few
d_gene: TRBD1
CDR3aa: CASSLHRDSTNQPQHF
CDR3nt: TGTGCCAGCAGCTTGCACCGGGACAGTACAAATCAGCCCCAGCATTTT

j_gene: TRBJ2-2
v_gene: TRBV30
abundance: -
d_gene: -
CDR3aa: CAWSMGRAHSGELFF
CDR3nt: TGTGCCTGGAGTATGGGAAGGGCACACTCCGGGGAGCTGTTTTTT

j_gene: TRBJ1-2
v_gene: TRBV18
abundance: -
d_gene: TRBD1
CDR3aa: CASSPGTGVNYGYTF
CDR3nt: TGTGCCAGCTCACCCGGGACAGGAGTAAACTATGGCTACACCTTC

j_gene: TRBJ1-2
v_gene: TRBV5-6
abundance: -
d_gene: TRBD1
CDR3aa: CASSSTGSYGYTF
CDR3nt: TGTGCCAGCAGCTCGACAGGGTCCTATGGCTACACCTTC

j_gene: TRBJ2-7
v_gene: TRBV4-2
abundance: -
d_gene: -
CDR3aa: CASSQGALAPAYEQYF
CDR3nt: TGTGCCAGCAGCCAAGGGGCCCTAGCTCCTGCCTACGAGCAGTACTTC

j_gene: TRBJ2-7
v_gene: TRBV7-2
abundance: -
d_gene: TRBD2
CDR3aa: CASSLDGTSLSYEQYF
CDR3nt: TGTGCCAGCAGCTTAGACGGGACTAGCCTGTCCTACGAGCAGTACTTC

j_gene: TRBJ2-7
v_gene: TRBV2
abundance: once
d_gene: -
CDR3aa: CASSFQGYEQYF
CDR3nt: TGTGCCAGCAGCTTCCAGGGTTACGAGCAGTACTTC

j_gene: TRBJ1-4
v_gene: TRBV9
abundance: -
d_gene: -
CDR3aa: CASSAQEKATNEKLFF
CDR3nt: TGTGCCAGCAGCGCACAGGAAAAGGCAACTAATGAAAAACTGTTTTTT

j_gene: TRBJ2-7
v_gene: TRBV28
abundance: -
d_gene: -
CDR3aa: CASSLWTVSDEQYF
CDR3nt: TGTGCCAGCAGTTTATGGACAGTCTCGGACGAGCAGTACTTC

j_gene: TRBJ1-5
v_gene: TRBV5-3
abundance: -
d_gene: TRBD1
CDR3aa: CARSYGRYRGLYNQPQHF
CDR3nt: TGTGCCAGAAGCTACGGGCGATACAGGGGGCTTTACAATCAGCCCCAGCATTTT

j_gene: TRBJ2-1
v_gene: TRBV2
abundance: -
d_gene: -
CDR3aa: CASSDWGLEQFF
CDR3nt: TGTGCCAGCAGTGATTGGGGACTTGAGCAGTTCTTC

j_gene: TRBJ2-1
v_gene: TRBV12-5
abundance: -
d_gene: TRBD2
CDR3aa: CASGLTTQPRLAGGGFF
CDR3nt: TGTGCTAGTGGTTTGACCACTCAGCCGAGACTAGCGGGTGGGGGGTTCTTC

j_gene: TRBJ2-1
v_gene: TRBV11-3
abundance: few
d_gene: -
CDR3aa: CASSLGGPPSYNEQFF
CDR3nt: TGTGCCAGCAGCTTAGGGGGCCCCCCCTCCTACAATGAGCAGTTCTTC

j_gene: TRBJ2-1
v_gene: TRBV4-1
abundance: -
d_gene: TRBD1
CDR3aa: CASSRGQGSYNEQFF
CDR3nt: TGCGCCAGCAGCCGGGGACAGGGGTCCTACAATGAGCAGTTCTTC

j_gene: TRBJ2-7
v_gene: TRBV28
abundance: -
d_gene: TRBD1
CDR3aa: CASSPGQGNYEQYF
CDR3nt: TGTGCCAGCAGTCCGGGACAGGGGAACTACGAGCAGTACTTC

j_gene: TRBJ2-7
v_gene: TRBV5-1
abundance: once
d_gene: -
CDR3aa: CASSLAVRGEGEQYF
CDR3nt: TGCGCCAGCAGCTTGGCTGTCAGGGGCGAAGGGGAGCAGTACTTC

j_gene: TRBJ2-5
v_gene: TRBV5-1
abundance: -
d_gene: -
CDR3aa: CASSLGRQQETQYF
CDR3nt: TGCGCCAGCAGCTTGGGACGACAGCAAGAGACCCAGTACTTC

j_gene: TRBJ1-2
v_gene: TRBV5-4
abundance: few
d_gene: TRBD1
CDR3aa: CASSLGTGSYGYTF
CDR3nt: TGTGCCAGCAGCTTGGGGACAGGAAGCTATGGCTACACCTTC